Below are 5 T cell receptor beta chains sequenced from a single sample in a study of Graves' ophthalmopathy and Graves' hyperthyroidism. Amplification of TCR beta CDR3 regions used RNA transcripts. Second-round multiplex PCR came after first-round RT-PCR with HTBI primers. Via MiXCR, TCRdb re-called the multiplex PCR reads, giving one row per CDR3 protein. The data contain almost 400,000 distinct CDR3 sequences, around 17% of them singletons. The sample comprised peripheral blood. All receptors come from a woman under 30 with Graves' ophthalmopathy.

The chain employs TRBV3-1 and TRBJ1-1; D unresolved. CDR1 and CDR2 from the germline V gene are LGHDT and YNNKEL (reference sequence). Trimming removed 7 bases from V and 0 bases from J, with 6 bases in between. This CDR3 comprises 12 residues. This CDR3 is CASKAMNTEAFF. The CDR3 DNA sequence: TGTGCCAGCAAGGCGATGAACACTGAAGCTTTCTTT.

This clonotype was detected many times. Its ends do not fully match the called genes, so a read error is possible. The chain couples TRBV6-2 or TRBV6-3 to TRBJ1-2; 8 bases line up with TRBD1. From germline, CDR1 is MNHEY and CDR2 SVGEGT. CDR3 length: 11 residues. This chain's CDR3 is CASRTPTGQVF. For the CDR3, the DNA is TGTGCCAGCAGGACGCCTACGGGACAGGTCTTC.

This clonotype was seen repeatedly, ten times or more. The chain uses TRBV11-3 and TRBJ2-7; possible D gene TRBD1, 6 bases. V was cut by 3 bases and J by 2 bases, with 11 bases left in between. There are 14 residues in the CDR3. Germline-derived CDR1 and CDR2 are SGHNT and YENEEA. The CDR3 protein is CASSFGDKTYEQYF. CDR3 DNA sequence: TGTGCCAGCAGCTTTGGGGACAAGACCTACGAGCAGTACTTC.

This clonotype was counted at least ten times. The rearrangement uses TRBV12-3 or TRBV12-4 and TRBJ2-2, with TRBD2 identical over 10 bases. With V trimmed by 7 bases and J by 6 bases, 5 bases remained unmatched. The CDR3 covers 14 residues. This chain's CDR3 is CASKSGTSAGELFF. CDR3 bases: TGTGCCAGCAAATCAGGGACTAGCGCCGGGGAGCTGTTTTTT.

This clonotype was detected ten times or more. V gene TRBV20-1 combines with J gene TRBJ2-4; 7 bases fit TRBD1. Germline V lookup: CDR1 DFQATT, CDR2 SNEGSKA (reference sequence). J lost 1 base, V lost 3 bases, and 0 bases had no gene match. The CDR3 loop spans 13 amino acids. CDR3 region: CSARDRAKNIQYF. The DNA of the CDR3 is TGCAGTGCTAGGGACAGGGCCAAAAACATTCAGTACTTC.